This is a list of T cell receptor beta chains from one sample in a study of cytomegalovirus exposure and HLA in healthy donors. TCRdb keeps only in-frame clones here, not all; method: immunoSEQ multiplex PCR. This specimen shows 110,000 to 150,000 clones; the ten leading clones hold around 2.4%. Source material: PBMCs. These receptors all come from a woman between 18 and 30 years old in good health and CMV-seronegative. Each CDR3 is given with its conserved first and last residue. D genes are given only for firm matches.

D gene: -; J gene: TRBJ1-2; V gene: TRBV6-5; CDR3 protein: CASSYGNRAYGYTF; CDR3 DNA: TGTGCCAGCAGTTACGGGAACAGGGCCTACGGCTACACCTTC
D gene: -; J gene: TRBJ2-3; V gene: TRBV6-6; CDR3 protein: CASSYSLRHTDTQYF; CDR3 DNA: TGTGCCAGCAGTTACTCTCTGCGGCACACAGATACGCAGTATTTT
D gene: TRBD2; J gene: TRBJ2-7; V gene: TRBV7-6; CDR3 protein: CASSTRLAGLPYEQYF; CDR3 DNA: TGTGCCAGCAGCACCCGTCTAGCGGGACTACCCTACGAGCAGTACTTC
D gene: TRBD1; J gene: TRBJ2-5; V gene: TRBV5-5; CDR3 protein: CASSQGQGIWETQYF; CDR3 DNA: TGTGCCAGCAGCCAGGGACAGGGGATTTGGGAGACCCAGTACTTC
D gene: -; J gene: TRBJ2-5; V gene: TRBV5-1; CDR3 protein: CASSSRTQETQYF; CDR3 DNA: TGCGCCAGCAGCTCGAGAACCCAAGAGACCCAGTACTTC
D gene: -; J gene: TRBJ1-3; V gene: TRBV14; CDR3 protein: CASSPLLGGNTIYF; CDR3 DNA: TGTGCCAGCAGCCCTCTTTTGGGGGGGAACACCATATATTTT
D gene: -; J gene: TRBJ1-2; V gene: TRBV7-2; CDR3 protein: CASSSRPPGGYTF; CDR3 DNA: TGTGCCAGCAGCTCCCGTCCCCCGGGGGGCTACACCTTC
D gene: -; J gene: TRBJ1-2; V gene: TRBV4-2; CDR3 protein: CASSQGTETNYGYTF; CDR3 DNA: TGTGCCAGCAGCCAAGGGACTGAAACTAACTATGGCTACACCTTC
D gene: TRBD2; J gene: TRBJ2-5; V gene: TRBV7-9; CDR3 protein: CASSPGAGGPQTQYF; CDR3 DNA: TGTGCCAGCAGCCCGGGGGCGGGAGGGCCACAGACCCAGTACTTC
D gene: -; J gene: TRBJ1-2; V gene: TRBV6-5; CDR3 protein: CASSPGHYYGYTF; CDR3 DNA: TGTGCCAGCAGTCCCGGACATTACTATGGCTACACCTTC
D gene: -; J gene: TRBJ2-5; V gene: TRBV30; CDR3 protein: CAWGDSQETQYF; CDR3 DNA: TGTGCCTGGGGTGACAGCCAAGAGACCCAGTACTTC
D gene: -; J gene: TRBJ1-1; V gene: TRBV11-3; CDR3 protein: CASSQTPSSYGAAFF; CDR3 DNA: TGTGCCAGCAGCCAAACACCGAGCAGTTATGGGGCAGCTTTCTTT
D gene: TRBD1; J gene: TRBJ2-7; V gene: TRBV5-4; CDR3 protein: CASSAQTGPEQYF; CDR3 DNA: TGTGCCAGCAGCGCCCAGACAGGGCCCGAGCAGTACTTC
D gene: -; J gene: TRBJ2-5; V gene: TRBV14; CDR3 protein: CASAPGTNKGGQETQYF; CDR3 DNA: TGTGCCAGCGCCCCCGGGACAAACAAAGGGGGACAAGAGACCCAGTACTTC
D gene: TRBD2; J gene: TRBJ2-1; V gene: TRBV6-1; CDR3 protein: CASSELAGDISEQFF; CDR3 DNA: TGTGCCAGCAGTGAGTTAGCGGGAGACATCAGTGAGCAGTTCTTC
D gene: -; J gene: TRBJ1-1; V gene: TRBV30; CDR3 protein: CAWSGGRLNTEAFF; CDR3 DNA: TGTGCCTGGTCCGGAGGCCGATTGAACACTGAAGCTTTCTTT
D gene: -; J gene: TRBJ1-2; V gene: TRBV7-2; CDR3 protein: CASSLEPGRNYGYTF; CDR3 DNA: TGTGCCAGCAGCTTAGAACCCGGTCGGAACTATGGCTACACCTTC
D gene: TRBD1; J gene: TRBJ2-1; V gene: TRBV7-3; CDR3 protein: CASSPSGQVYNEQFF; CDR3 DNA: TGTGCCAGCAGCCCCTCGGGACAGGTCTACAATGAGCAGTTCTTC
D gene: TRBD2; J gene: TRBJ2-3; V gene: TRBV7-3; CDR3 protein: CASSLNGLAGADTQYF; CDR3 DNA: TGTGCCAGCAGCTTAAACGGACTAGCGGGAGCAGATACGCAGTATTTT